Sequencing of this T cell receptor beta chain was carried out in a study of blood T cell repertoires in COVID-19. Overall study: Sources were T cells, B-cell-depleted T cells, or PBMCs; the material itself was cDNA or gDNA.

Some clones are missing from TCRdb's copy, which holds only in-frame ones; the method was immunoSEQ multiplex PCR. The sample gives 30,000 to 35,000 clones, 65% to 90% of which show up once; more than 7.5% is in the top ten. Germline V CDR1 and CDR2: SNHLY, FYNNEI. Trimming removed 3 bases from V and 12 bases from J; junction bases left unmatched: 11. This CDR3 comprises 15 residues. This rearrangement joins TRBV2 to TRBJ2-7, with 13 bases lining up with TRBD2. The sequenced sample consisted of peripheral blood. The clonotype was recovered from a man older than 75 with active COVID-19. CDR3 sequence: CASSDLRTSGGRWYF. DNA of the CDR3: TGTGCCAGCAGTGATCTCCGGACTAGCGGGGGACGTTGGTACTTC.